This T cell receptor (beta chain) was identified in a study of blood T cell repertoires in COVID-19. Study overall: Italy, Spain and the United States were the sources of the convalescent and acute COVID-19 samples. Sources were T cells, B-cell-depleted T cells, or PBMCs; the material itself was cDNA or gDNA.

The V end was cut by 0 bases, the J end by 5 bases, with 11 bases between. The CDR3 is 14 residues long. Germline CDR1 reads SGHDT; CDR2 reads YYEEEE. Assay: immunoSEQ multiplex PCR; the TCRdb copy retains only in-frame clones and omits some. The sample gives about 95,000 clones, around nine tenths of which show up once; 3.5% to 4% is in the top ten. This clone was observed a single time. The rearrangement uses TRBV5-6 and TRBJ1-1; a weak D match, TRBD1 (6 bases). This clonotype was obtained from a woman in her fifties or sixties in a cohort sampled during active COVID-19. Sequencing input: peripheral blood. CDR3 sequence (DNA): TGTGCCAGCAGCTTGGCCGCGAGGGGGACTGAAGCTTTCTTT. This sequence encodes CASSLAARGTEAFF.